The clone carrying this T cell receptor (beta chain) was recorded at least ten times. The data are from a study of early T cells in non-severe SARS-CoV-2 infection. J lost 1 base, V lost 3 bases, and 18 bases had no gene match. Germline V gives CDR1 LGHNA, CDR2 YSLEER. The CDR3 is 21 residues long. TCRdb recomputed calls from the 5' RACE reads with MiXCR, one row per CDR3 protein. The table records about 69,000 distinct CDR3 sequences, roughly a tenth of them present only once. The chain carries TRBV4-3 and TRBJ2-1, with 10 nucleotides matching TRBD2. The clonotype comes from an adult who was a healthcare worker with PCR-confirmed SARS-CoV-2 infection or an uninfected control (not recorded which). Sample: whole blood. In nucleotides, the CDR3 is TGCGCCAGCAGCCAGGGGGCGGGGCCCGCCGATAGCGGGAGGTCCTACAATGAGCAGTTCTTC. Its translation: CASSQGAGPADSGRSYNEQFF.